What follows are 8 T cell receptor beta chains derived from one specimen sequenced in a study of blood T cell repertoires in COVID-19 (dated by TCRdb to 2020 to 2022). The receptor library was made with the immunoSEQ multiplex PCR assay. Held by TCRdb, this immuneACCESS table contains in-frame sequences only and omits some clones. Under half of the omission traces to an unresolved V gene where checked; the cause of the rest is unknown. The sample table records some 26,000 clones; about 80% of these occur just once. The top ten clonotypes cover under 2% of the sample. The sample consisted of peripheral blood. The receptors come from a man older than 75 with active or convalescent COVID-19.

The V call is TRBV6-1, the J call TRBJ2-5; 8 bases are shared with TRBD2. The CDR3 is 16 residues long. The J segment lost 5 bases and the V segment lost 3 bases, leaving 11 bases of the junction unmatched. Germline V gives CDR1 MNHNS, CDR2 SASEGT. The CDR3: CASSDPGTRLLETQYF. The CDR3 bases are TGTGCCAGCAGTGACCCCGGGACTAGACTCCTGGAGACCCAGTACTTC.

CDR3 in amino acids: CATSTGYYGYTF. As DNA, the CDR3 is TGTGCCACCTCGACAGGCTACTATGGCTACACCTTC. This chain links TRBV19 with TRBJ1-2, with D perhaps TRBD1 (6 bases). V lost 10 bases, J lost 3 bases, and 12 bases lay in between. Germline V lookup: CDR1 LNHDA, CDR2 SQIVND (reference sequence). The CDR3 loop spans 12 amino acids.

The J gene is TRBJ1-2, the V gene TRBV11-2, with 9 nucleotides matching TRBD1. V lost 1 base, J lost 7 bases, and 1 base stayed unmatched. The CDR3 is made up of 13 amino acids. CDR1 and CDR2 (germline): SGHAT, FQNNGV. CDR3 nucleotide sequence: TGTGCCAGCAGCTTAGGACAGGGGGTTGGCTACACCTTC. Residues: CASSLGQGVGYTF.

The rearrangement uses TRBV7-2 and TRBJ2-3, with 7 bases fitting TRBD2. The CDR3 sequence is 14 residues long. J lost 8 bases, V lost 1 base, and 6 bases had no gene match. From germline, CDR1 is SGHTA and CDR2 FQGNSA. The CDR3 region is CASSLDGGGGTQYF. The CDR3 DNA is TGTGCCAGCAGCTTAGACGGCGGCGGGGGTACGCAGTATTTT.

V and J are TRBV6-5 and TRBJ1-6; D is uncertain. V was shortened by 7 bases and J by 6 bases, with 10 bases between the two germline ends. This CDR3 has 13 residues. Germline CDR1 reads MNHEY; CDR2 reads SVGAGI. CDR3 amino acids: CASNGLTNSPLHF. CDR3 DNA sequence: TGTGCCAGCAACGGTCTTACTAATTCACCCCTCCACTTT.

The V gene is TRBV7-9, the J gene TRBJ1-5, with 11 bases fitting TRBD1. CDR1 SEHNR and CDR2 FQNEAQ come from the germline V gene (reference sequence). This CDR3 spans 16 amino acids. The junction had 10 bases not matched to a gene; V was cut back by 5 bases and J by 7 bases. CDR3 bases: TGTGCCAGCAGCCTGACTTCCGGGACAGGGGGGCAGCCCCAGCATTTT. Protein: CASSLTSGTGGQPQHF.

The chain combines TRBV29-1 with TRBJ2-7; D perhaps matches TRBD1 (6 bases). From germline, CDR1 is SQVTM and CDR2 ANQGSEA. This CDR3 is 13 amino acids long. Trimming removed 4 bases at V and 5 bases at J, with 15 bases between. CDR3 in DNA: TGCAGCGTTGGGGGGACAAATAACCACGAGCAGTACTTC. Its translation: CSVGGTNNHEQYF.

The chain joins TRBV7-9 to TRBJ2-5; the D is unclear. The V end was cut by 5 bases, the J end by 4 bases, with 5 bases between. Germline CDR1 SEHNR, CDR2 FQNEAQ (reference sequence). This CDR3 has 11 amino acids. The CDR3 loop is CASSVIETQYF. CDR3 bases: TGTGCCAGCAGCGTAATAGAGACCCAGTACTTC.